The 22 T cell receptor beta chains below were found in one sample sequenced in a study of Graves' ophthalmopathy and Graves' hyperthyroidism. The authors amplified TCR beta CDR3 regions, and they did so from RNA transcripts for repertoire sequencing. A first-round RT-PCR used HTBI primers, followed by a second-round multiplex PCR. TCRdb fed the multiplex PCR reads into MiXCR, producing one record per CDR3 protein. The top ten clones hold about 4.6% of a sample with about 550,000 distinct CDR3 sequences, roughly 40% of them seen once. The sample taken for sequencing was peripheral blood or thyroid tissue (not recorded which). The receptor set was obtained from an adult man with Graves' hyperthyroidism.

This clonotype was picked up many times. The rearrangement links TRBV29-1 to TRBJ2-7; 8 nucleotides line up with TRBD1. The CDR3 runs to 15 residues. Trimming removed 2 bases from V and 3 bases from J; junction bases left unmatched: 9. Looked up from germline, CDR1 is SQVTM and CDR2 is ANQGSEA. CDR3 sequence reads: CSVELHRDRNYEQYF. CDR3 nucleotide sequence: TGCAGCGTTGAATTGCATCGGGACAGGAACTACGAGCAGTACTTC.

About this clonotype itself: At one end the junction does not follow the germline gene, possibly because of a read error. The V and J genes are TRBV7-8 and TRBJ2-5, with D unresolved. The CDR3 has 14 amino acids. Germline V gene data show CDR1 as SGHVS and CDR2 as FQNEAQ. CDR3 sequence reads: CASSLGRYQETRYF. The CDR3 DNA is TGTGCCAGCAGTTTAGGGCGGTACCAAGAGACCCGGTACTTC.

This clonotype was seen a few times. The chain has TRBV27 and TRBJ1-1; maybe TRBD1 (6 bases). Germline assignment: CDR1 MNHEY and CDR2 SMNVEV (reference sequence). Trimming took 5 bases from V and 11 from J, leaving 15 bases between them. This CDR3 region has 12 residues. The CDR3 is CASSQFQGLAFF. For the CDR3, the DNA is TGTGCCAGCAGTCAGTTTCAGGGGCTGGCTTTCTTT.

To note about this clonotype: One base away lies a much larger clone, so this may be a sequencing read error. V is TRBV7-3 and J is TRBJ2-7; 10 nucleotides line up with TRBD1. Germline V gene sequence: CDR1 SGHTA, CDR2 FQGTGA. Trimming at V came to 4 bases and at J to 5 bases, leaving 5 bases not matched to a gene. CDR3 size: 14 residues. In nucleotides, the CDR3 is TGTGCCAGCAGCTCCGGGACAGGGGCCCACGAGCAGTACTTC. Protein product: CASSSGTGAHEQYF.

This clonotype has more than one count but fewer than ten. This chain uses TRBV30 with TRBJ2-7; D call uncertain. The CDR3 is 11 amino acids. Germline-derived CDR1 and CDR2 are GTSNPN and SVGIG (reference sequence). The V gene lost 1 base and the J gene lost 6 bases, with 7 bases spanning the gap. CDR3 loop: CAWSADSEQYF. The CDR3 bases are TGTGCCTGGAGTGCGGATAGCGAGCAGTACTTC.

At least ten counts were recorded for this clonotype. This chain joins TRBV29-1 and TRBJ2-2; D may be TRBD1 (6 bases). CDR1 is SQVTM, CDR2 ANQGSEA, per germline. The V end lost 4 bases, the J end lost 0 bases, and 15 bases lay between the germline ends. The CDR3 sequence is 16 residues long. CDR3 coding DNA: TGCAGCGTTGTCCTAAGGGGACATTCGAACACCGGGGAGCTGTTTTTT. It specifies CSVVLRGHSNTGELFF.

This clonotype was observed many times. The V and J genes are TRBV12-3 or TRBV12-4 and TRBJ2-7, with D maybe TRBD1 (6 bases). With 4 bases removed from V and 7 bases from J, the gap between germline ends came to 17 bases. CDR3 size: 14 residues. The CDR3: CASSSSGTSWEQYF. The CDR3 DNA reads as TGTGCCAGCAGTTCCAGTGGGACATCTTGGGAGCAGTACTTC.

This clonotype was counted only a few times. This chain uses TRBV2 with TRBJ1-1; D not resolved. Germline V CDR1 and CDR2: SNHLY, FYNNEI. CDR3 length: 14 amino acids. V lost 5 bases and J lost 0, with 10 bases in between. CDR3 sequence (DNA): TGTGCCAGCAGTTACGGCCCGATGAACACTGAAGCTTTCTTT. Its protein product is CASSYGPMNTEAFF.

The J gene is TRBJ1-1, the V gene TRBV24-1, with D tentatively TRBD1 (5 bases). Germline CDR1 reads KGHDR; CDR2 reads SFDVKD. V was shortened by 2 bases and J by 8 bases, with 11 bases between the two germline ends. CDR3 length: 13 amino acids. The CDR3 DNA follows: TGTGCCACCAGTGATTCGGGACGGGAGGAAGCTTTCTTT. Its translation: CATSDSGREEAFF.

The chain couples TRBV20-1 to TRBJ1-1; maybe TRBD1 (6 bases). This CDR3 contains 15 residues. Trimming removed 4 bases from V and 4 bases from J, with 19 bases in between. Germline CDR1 reads DFQATT; CDR2 reads SNEGSKA (reference sequence). The CDR3 is CSAIPYRDGFTEAFF. Here the CDR3 DNA reads TGCAGTGCTATACCTTACAGGGACGGGTTCACTGAAGCTTTCTTT.

Many counts were recorded for this clonotype. V usage is TRBV29-1 and J usage is TRBJ2-7; perhaps TRBD1 as D (6 bases). With 5 bases removed from V and 3 bases from J, the gap between germline ends came to 14 bases. Germline-derived CDR1 and CDR2 are SQVTM and ANQGSEA. The CDR3 contains 13 residues. The CDR3 coding sequence is TGCAGCGTTCAACCAGGGGTTTTCTACGAGCAGTACTTC. Translation: CSVQPGVFYEQYF.

This clonotype was detected a few times. The chain uses TRBV19 and TRBJ1-4; D not certain. Germline CDR1 reads LNHDA; CDR2 reads SQIVND (reference sequence). The CDR3 sequence is 12 residues long. The CDR3 DNA sequence: TGTGCGGCCGTCCACAACCATGAAAAACTGTTTTTT. This translates into CAAVHNHEKLFF.

The chain links TRBV7-9 to TRBJ2-2; tentative D call: TRBD1 (6 bases). Trimming removed 0 bases from V and 6 bases from J, with 14 bases in between. The CDR3 is made up of 16 amino acids. Germline loops: CDR1 SEHNR, CDR2 FQNEAQ (reference sequence). The CDR3: CASSLAQGWGPGELFF. Written as DNA, the CDR3 is TGTGCCAGCAGCTTAGCGCAGGGGTGGGGCCCCGGGGAGCTGTTTTTT.

This clonotype was picked up many times. The CDR3 does not end in the conserved phenylalanine or tryptophan, so this is likely a read error. Because the CDR3's place on the DNA is in doubt, the DNA is left out and the CDR3 is given as listed by TCRdb. V is TRBV29-1 and J is TRBJ1-2; TRBD1, the table's D call, lacks a check against the DNA. Germline V gene data show CDR1 as SQVTM and CDR2 as ANQGSEA. Including both end residues, the CDR3 is 10 amino acids long. The CDR3 loop is CSAQDPGTAL.

The table lists this clonotype with a few counts. The rearrangement joins TRBV4-2 to TRBJ2-7; 7 bases map to TRBD1. Germline CDR1 is LGHNA and CDR2 is YNFKEQ. The trim removed 0 bases at V and 4 bases at J, leaving 15 bases unmatched. The length of the CDR3 is 18 residues. This CDR3 is CASSQDPPQTGTGYEQYF. The DNA of the CDR3 is TGTGCCAGCAGCCAAGATCCCCCCCAGACAGGGACGGGATACGAGCAGTACTTC.

For this clonotype: At one of its ends the junction is not consistent with the germline gene, which may arise from a read error. This rearrangement joins TRBV10-3 to TRBJ2-7; D is uncertain. Germline V lookup: CDR1 ENHRY, CDR2 SYGVKD. There are 11 residues in the CDR3. DNA for the CDR3: TGTGCCAGCAGTATGACGAACGAGCAGTACTTC. This encodes CASSMTNEQYF.

V gene TRBV14 combines with J gene TRBJ2-7; tentative D call: TRBD2 (7 bases). Germline loops: CDR1 SGHDN, CDR2 FVKESK. Trimming pared 1 base from V and 8 bases from J, leaving 15 bases between. The CDR3 consists of 14 residues. The CDR3 DNA is TGTGCCAGCAGCCAAGCCGGGCGGGGGCCCAAGCAGTACTTC. It yields the protein CASSQAGRGPKQYF.

The rearrangement joins TRBV2 to TRBJ2-5, with a tentative D call TRBD2 (5 bases). The J call is doubtful: the DNA matches TRBJ2-1 better. The CDR3 totals 13 residues. CDR1 is SNHLY and CDR2 is FYNNEI in the germline V gene. DNA of the CDR3: TGTGCCAGCAGTTTACCAGGACTCCGTCCACAGTTCTTC. The encoded protein is CASSLPGLRPQFF.

The chain carries TRBV19 and TRBJ1-2; 10 bases align to TRBD1. This CDR3 comprises 14 residues. The ends lost 10 bases at V and 5 bases at J; junction bases unmatched: 10. The germline gives CDR1 LNHDA, CDR2 SQIVND (reference sequence). The CDR3 nucleotides are TGTGCCACGCGGGACAGGGGCCCTGGGTATGGCTACACCTTC. It specifies CATRDRGPGYGYTF.

J is TRBJ1-1 and V is TRBV7-6; 7 bases map to TRBD1. With 5 bases clipped from V and 7 bases from J, the junction kept 7 bases outside the gene matches. There are 13 residues in the CDR3. The germline gives CDR1 SGHVS, CDR2 FNYEAQ. The CDR3 sequence is CASSRDRQGEAFF. CDR3 coding DNA: TGTGCCAGCAGCCGGGACCGACAGGGTGAAGCTTTCTTT. The entire variable domain, with the rest obtained from reference TRBV7-6 and TRBJ1-1, is as follows: GAGVSQSPRYKVTKRGQDVALRCDPISGHVSLYWYRQALGQGPEFLTYFNYEAQQDKSGLPNDRFSAERPEGSISTLTIQRTEQRDSAMYRCASSRDRQGEAFFGQGTRLTVV.

This clonotype occurred many times. The J gene is TRBJ1-3, the V gene TRBV6-5; perhaps TRBD1 as D (6 bases). Trimming removed 6 bases at V and 0 bases at J, with 12 bases between. The CDR3 totals 15 residues. Germline lookup yields CDR1 MNHEY and CDR2 SVGAGI. This CDR3 reads CASSPTGTSGNTIYF. DNA for the CDR3: TGTGCCAGCAGCCCCACAGGGACCTCTGGAAACACCATATATTTT.

This clonotype was counted at least ten times. The V gene is TRBV12-3 or TRBV12-4, the J gene TRBJ1-2; TRBD1 is a possible D gene (5 bases). V was cut by 3 bases and J by 3 bases, with 8 bases left in between. The CDR3 loop spans 13 amino acids. CDR3 in amino acids: CASSFGRDYGYTF. DNA for the CDR3: TGTGCCAGCAGTTTCGGCAGGGACTATGGCTACACCTTC.